Presented here are 28 T cell receptor beta chains from one specimen sequenced in a study of regulatory T cells in long-lasting Graves disease. As for time point: newly diagnosed GD, antithyroid drugs for less than 3 months. PBMC-derived RNA was used for the TCR library. Building the TCR beta libraries relied on iRepertoire HTBI primers, and CDR3 regions underwent Arm-PCR. One entry per CDR3 protein results from TCRdb running MiXCR on the multiplex PCR reads. The table has 400,000 to 550,000 distinct CDR3 sequences, 15% seen once; the top ten hold about a sixth. These data were also filed under a second study, of T cells in Graves' hyperthyroidism and ophthalmopathy.

Here the sequenced sample was peripheral blood mononuclear cells (PBMCs), taken at new diagnosis, from a patient treated with antithyroid drugs. The receptors shown here come from a woman aged 30 to 39 with Graves disease.

This clonotype was recorded many times. The chain uses TRBV28 and TRBJ2-7; perhaps TRBD2 as D (5 bases). V lost 5 bases and J lost 7, with 15 bases in between. The CDR3 extends over 13 amino acids. Looked up from germline, CDR1 is MDHEN and CDR2 is SYDVKM. CDR3 in amino acids: CASSSGPASEQYF. The CDR3, as DNA: TGTGCCAGCAGTAGCGGACCGGCCTCTGAGCAGTACTTC.

With regard to this clonotype: A junction end diverges from the germline sequence, so it may reflect a read error. This rearrangement joins TRBV11-3 to TRBJ2-1; D perhaps matches TRBD2 (6 bases). Germline CDR1 reads SGHNT; CDR2 reads YENEEA. The CDR3 is 18 amino acids. The CDR3 sequence: CASSHIPRGSAPGGEQFF. For the CDR3, the DNA is TGCGCCAGCAGCCACATCCCCAGAGGGTCGGCCCCCGGAGGGGAGCAGTTCTTC. Drawing the rest from reference TRBV11-3 and TRBJ2-1, the complete variable domain is EAGVVQSPRYKIIEKKQPVAFWCNPISGHNTLYWYLQNLGQGPELLIRYENEEAVDDSQLPKDRFSAERLKGVDSTLKIQPAELGDSAVYLCASSHIPRGSAPGGEQFFGPGTRLTVL.

The V gene is TRBV10-3, the J gene TRBJ1-2; unclear D gene. Trimming removed 5 bases at V and 3 bases at J, with 4 bases between. Germline V gene data show CDR1 as ENHRY and CDR2 as SYGVKD. The CDR3 spans 11 residues. The CDR3 loop reads CAISRDYGYTF. CDR3 DNA: TGTGCCATCAGTCGGGACTATGGCTACACCTTC.

Ten or more counts support this clonotype. The chain recombines TRBV20-1 with TRBJ1-4, with 8 nucleotides matching TRBD1. CDR3 length: 13 amino acids. Trimming removed 3 bases from V and 5 bases from J; junction bases left unmatched: 2. CDR1 DFQATT and CDR2 SNEGSKA come from the germline V gene (reference sequence). The CDR3 region is CSASRGRNEKLFF. CDR3 DNA: TGCAGTGCTAGCAGGGGGCGGAATGAAAAACTGTTTTTT.

The chain's CDR3 is CASSLSPISRTEAFF. Here the CDR3 DNA reads TGTGCCAGCAGTTTATCACCGATAAGTAGAACTGAAGCTTTCTTT. The rearrangement uses TRBV28 and TRBJ1-1; no firm D call. This CDR3 has 15 amino acids. Germline loops: CDR1 MDHEN, CDR2 SYDVKM. V was shortened by 1 base and J by 5 bases, with 14 bases between the two germline ends.

This clonotype was detected ten times or more. The chain couples TRBV11-2 to TRBJ2-3; a weak D match, TRBD1 (6 bases). CDR3 size: 16 residues. Looked up from germline, CDR1 is SGHAT and CDR2 is FQNNGV. V lost 5 bases, J lost 1 base, and 16 bases lay in between. The CDR3, as DNA: TGTGCCAGCAGCCGAAGGGCAGGGGCGGGCACAGATACGCAGTATTTT. It specifies CASSRRAGAGTDTQYF.

This sequence joins TRBV2 and TRBJ1-5; 9 bases line up with TRBD1. The V segment lost 7 bases and the J segment 3 bases; nucleotides outside the gene matches: 4. This CDR3 has 14 residues. The germline gives CDR1 SNHLY, CDR2 FYNNEI. CDR3 sequence (DNA): TGTGCCAGCAATATACAGGGGGCCAATCAGCCCCAGCATTTT. It encodes CASNIQGANQPQHF.

Of note for this clonotype: This may stem from a read error, because a much larger clone lies one nucleotide away. The chain combines TRBV12-3 or TRBV12-4 with TRBJ1-2; D is ambiguous. The germline V and J ends were trimmed by 5 bases and 3 bases, with 10 bases remaining between them. The CDR3 runs 13 residues. The CDR3: CASSPQFDYGYTF. The CDR3 DNA is TGTGCCAGCAGTCCTCAGTTCGACTATGGCTACACCTTC.

This clonotype was observed many times. The chain links TRBV27 to TRBJ1-5; D remains unclear. Trimming pared 3 bases from V and 0 bases from J, leaving 6 bases between. From germline, CDR1 is MNHEY and CDR2 SMNVEV (reference sequence). This CDR3 contains 14 residues. In DNA form, the CDR3 reads TGTGCCAGCAGTTTGGAACCTAGCAATCAGCCCCAGCATTTT. This gives the protein CASSLEPSNQPQHF.

This clonotype was detected ten times or more. V is TRBV6-1 and J is TRBJ2-6; D not certain. From germline, CDR1 is MNHNS and CDR2 SASEGT. The CDR3 is 14 amino acids. V lost 8 bases to trimming and J lost 1 base, with 9 bases between them. CDR3 bases: TGTGCCAGCGTACCTCTTTCTGGGGCCAACGTCCTGACTTTC. Translated: CASVPLSGANVLTF.

This clonotype has a single count. V gene TRBV10-3 combines with J gene TRBJ2-7; the match to TRBD2 covers 13 bases. The CDR3 spans 18 residues. V trimming: 11 bases; J trimming: 5 bases; junction bases outside the gene matches: 21. CDR1 and CDR2 (germline): ENHRY, SYGVKD. The CDR3 DNA reads TGTGCCGGACCGATGGGACGGTGGACTAGCGGGAGTGACAACGAGCAGTACTTC. Amino acids: CAGPMGRWTSGSDNEQYF.

This clonotype was picked up a small number of times. The DNA for the CDR3 is TGTGCCAGCAGCGTAGAGGGGGACTTATTCCCCACAGATACGCAGTATTTT. Amino acids: CASSVEGDLFPTDTQYF. This chain joins TRBV9 and TRBJ2-3; either TRBD1 or TRBD2 may fit D (6 bases each). V was trimmed by 0 bases and J by 2 bases, leaving 16 bases between them. Germline CDR1 is SGDLS and CDR2 is YYNGEE. The CDR3 runs 17 residues. Using reference TRBV9 and TRBJ2-3 for the parts outside the CDR3, the full variable domain is DSGVTQTPKHLITATGQRVTLRCSPRSGDLSVYWYQQSLDQGLQFLIQYYNGEERAKGNILERFSAQQFPDLHSELNLSSLELGDSALYFCASSVEGDLFPTDTQYFGPGTRLTVL.

On this clonotype: A much larger clone differs from this one at a single base, so this may be a read error. The V and J genes are TRBV20-1 and TRBJ2-7; 9 nucleotides match TRBD2. The CDR3 contains 15 residues. Germline V gene lookup returns CDR1 DFQATT and CDR2 SNEGSKA (reference sequence). The CDR3 DNA follows: TGCGGTGCTAGAGATCGGGCGGGAGGGCCCTACGAGCAGTACTTC. Its translation: CGARDRAGGPYEQYF.

This clonotype occurred a few times. The rearrangement joins TRBV6-2 or TRBV6-3 to TRBJ2-7; D call uncertain. Trimming shortened V by 2 bases and J by 6 bases, and 11 bases separated the two germline ends. The germline V gene encodes CDR1 MNHEY and CDR2 SVGEGT. The CDR3 covers 13 residues. The CDR3 here is CASSYDMIGEQYF. Here the CDR3 DNA reads TGTGCCAGCAGTTACGACATGATAGGCGAGCAGTACTTC.

This clonotype was counted at least ten times. The chain has TRBV20-1 and TRBJ2-3, with 7 bases fitting TRBD1. J lost 3 bases, V lost 5 bases, and 2 bases had no gene match. Germline V gene sequence: CDR1 DFQATT, CDR2 SNEGSKA (reference sequence). The CDR3 totals 12 residues. CDR3 region: CSAPGQTDTQYF. CDR3 nucleotide sequence: TGCAGTGCTCCGGGACAGACAGATACGCAGTATTTT.

This clonotype was observed many times. The chain has TRBV9 and TRBJ2-1; D unclear. Trimming took off 0 bases at V and 4 bases at J, with 11 bases between the two ends. This CDR3 is built from 15 residues. Germline assignment: CDR1 SGDLS and CDR2 YYNGEE. In nucleotides, the CDR3 is TGTGCCAGCAGCGTAGCCGGCCAGGCTTACAATGAGCAGTTCTTC. This sequence encodes CASSVAGQAYNEQFF.

This clonotype came up many times. The V and J genes are TRBV5-1 and TRBJ2-3, with 14 bases identical to TRBD2. The germline CDR1 and CDR2 sequences are SGHRS and YFSETQ. V gave up 0 bases and J gave up 6 bases; unmatched junction bases: 6. There are 17 residues in the CDR3. CDR3 nucleotides: TGCGCCAGCAGCTTGGAAGGACTAGCGGGAGGTACGGATACGCAGTATTTT. Residues: CASSLEGLAGGTDTQYF.

This clonotype has ten or more counts. The J gene is TRBJ1-1, the V gene TRBV28, with 7 bases aligning to TRBD1. The ends lost 1 base at V and 6 bases at J; junction bases unmatched: 5. Looked up from germline, CDR1 is MDHEN and CDR2 is SYDVKM. The CDR3 spans 14 residues. CDR3 nucleotide sequence: TGTGCCAGCAGTTTATACAGGGGTTTCGCTGAAGCTTTCTTT. Encoded protein: CASSLYRGFAEAFF. The full variable domain, with the rest looked up from reference TRBV28 and TRBJ1-1, is DVKVTQSSRYLVKRTGEKVFLECVQDMDHENMFWYRQDPGLGLRLIYFSYDVKMKEKGDIPEGYSVSREKKERFSLILESASTNQTSMYLCASSLYRGFAEAFFGQGTRLTVV.

This clonotype was seen ten or more times. DNA for the CDR3: TGTGCCAGCAGTCCCCATCCCGGGAGGGGCGAGCAGTTCTTC. Protein product: CASSPHPGRGEQFF. This sequence joins TRBV28 and TRBJ2-1, with 8 nucleotides matching TRBD2. V lost 5 bases and J lost 10; bases outside the gene matches: 10. The CDR3 spans 14 residues. The germline gives CDR1 MDHEN, CDR2 SYDVKM.

This clonotype was observed a few times. J is TRBJ2-2 and V is TRBV12-3 or TRBV12-4, with D unresolved. The CDR3 length is 15 residues. V was shortened by 1 base and J by 3 bases, with 9 bases between the two germline ends. The CDR3 loop reads CASSLGPRDTGELFF. Here the CDR3 DNA reads TGTGCCAGCAGTTTAGGCCCCAGAGACACCGGGGAGCTGTTTTTT.

The chain uses TRBV9 and TRBJ2-1; TRBD2 matches at 9 bases. This CDR3 spans 14 amino acids. In germline, CDR1 is SGDLS, CDR2 YYNGEE. V shed 5 bases and J 6 bases; nucleotides not matched to a gene: 6. The CDR3 sequence: CASSLSGSGNEQFF. The DNA of the CDR3 is TGTGCCAGCAGTCTTAGCGGGAGTGGCAATGAGCAGTTCTTC.

The chain couples TRBV19 to TRBJ2-1, with D perhaps TRBD2 (6 bases). Deletions cut 0 bases from V and 0 bases from J, with 12 bases between. Germline CDR1 is LNHDA and CDR2 is SQIVND (reference sequence). This CDR3 contains 17 residues. The CDR3 DNA reads TGTGCCAGTAGTATAGATACCCGGAGGGACTCCTACAATGAGCAGTTCTTC. Translation gives CASSIDTRRDSYNEQFF.

The table lists this clonotype with many counts. V usage is TRBV28 and J usage is TRBJ2-5, with TRBD1 matching over 9 bases. Germline CDR1 is MDHEN and CDR2 is SYDVKM. Unmatched junction bases numbered 6, after V lost 5 bases and J lost 2 bases. The CDR3 has 15 residues. The DNA of the CDR3 is TGTGCCAGCAGTCTGGACAGGGGATCGCAAGAGACCCAGTACTTC. Its protein is CASSLDRGSQETQYF.

In its sample, this clonotype was seen many times. This chain joins TRBV2 and TRBJ2-2; D gene ambiguous. V lost 8 bases and J lost 4, with 17 bases in between. CDR1 SNHLY and CDR2 FYNNEI come from the germline V gene. This CDR3 is built from 15 residues. CDR3 in amino acids: CASFLQSGATGELFF. CDR3 bases: TGTGCCAGCTTTTTGCAATCGGGTGCCACCGGGGAGCTGTTTTTT.

This rearrangement joins TRBV12-3 or TRBV12-4 to TRBJ1-1; TRBD1 aligns across 7 bases. Trimming cost V 4 bases and J 6 bases; bases outside gene matches: 5. The CDR3 extends over 13 amino acids. The CDR3: CASSSRQGSEAFF. The DNA of the CDR3 is TGTGCCAGCAGTTCAAGACAGGGTTCTGAAGCTTTCTTT.

This clonotype was detected ten times or more. The V call is TRBV2, the J call TRBJ1-1; the D gene is possibly TRBD1 (5 bases). This CDR3 region has 14 residues. The germline gives CDR1 SNHLY, CDR2 FYNNEI. V was trimmed by 6 bases and J by 3 bases, leaving 14 bases between them. The CDR3 loop reads CASRRSGRDTEAFF. In nucleotides, the CDR3 is TGTGCCAGCAGGAGGTCAGGGAGAGACACTGAAGCTTTCTTT.

This clonotype was seen many times. The chain employs TRBV4-2 and TRBJ1-1, with D perhaps TRBD1 (5 bases). Germline V gene lookup returns CDR1 LGHNA and CDR2 YNFKEQ. The ends were cut back, 1 base at V and 0 bases at J, with 12 bases in the middle. The CDR3 totals 16 residues. The CDR3 region has the DNA TGTGCCAGCAGCCAAGTAGGGGTCATAATGAACACTGAAGCTTTCTTT. Amino acid sequence: CASSQVGVIMNTEAFF.

The chain links TRBV7-3 to TRBJ2-2, with D tentatively TRBD2 (6 bases). This CDR3 contains 14 residues. Germline V CDR1 and CDR2: SGHTA, FQGTGA. Deletions cut 5 bases from V and 6 bases from J, with 13 bases between. DNA of the CDR3: TGTGCCAGCAGCCCGCAACGGGGGTCCGGGGAGCTGTTTTTT. Translating it yields CASSPQRGSGELFF.